This T cell receptor (beta chain) was obtained from a study of shared clonotypes between healthy human individuals. Only in-frame clones appear in the TCRdb table, and some are missing; sequencing was by immunoSEQ multiplex PCR. The data contain around 700,000 clones, more than 70% of them singletons. Germline V lookup: CDR1 KGHSH, CDR2 LQKENI. The CDR3 contains 14 residues. J was trimmed by 3 bases and V by 2 bases; bases with no gene match: 4. V is TRBV18 and J is TRBJ2-7, with 7 bases identical to TRBD2. This receptor was identified in a woman between 25 and 40 years old in good health. The source material was memory CD4+ T cells sorted from blood. The subset denotes: CD45RA-negative fraction. The DNA of the CDR3 is TGTGCCAGCTCACCATCAAGCGGGAACTACGAGCAGTACTTC. The encoded protein is CASSPSSGNYEQYF.